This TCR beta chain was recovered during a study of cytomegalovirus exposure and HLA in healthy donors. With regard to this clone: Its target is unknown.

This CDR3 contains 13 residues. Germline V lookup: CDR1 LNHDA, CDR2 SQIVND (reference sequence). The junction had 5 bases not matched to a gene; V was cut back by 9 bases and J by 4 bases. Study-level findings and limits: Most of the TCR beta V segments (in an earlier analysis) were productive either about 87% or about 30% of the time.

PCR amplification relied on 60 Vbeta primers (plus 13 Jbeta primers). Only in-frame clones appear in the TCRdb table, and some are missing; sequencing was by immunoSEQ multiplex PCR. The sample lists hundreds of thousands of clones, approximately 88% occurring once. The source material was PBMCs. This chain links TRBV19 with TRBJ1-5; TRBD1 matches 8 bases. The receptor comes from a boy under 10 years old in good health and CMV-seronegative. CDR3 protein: CASTGQGNQPQHF. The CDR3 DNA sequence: TGTGCCAGCACCGGACAGGGAAATCAGCCCCAGCATTTT.